This entry lists 19 T cell receptor beta chains sequenced from one sample in a study of T cell repertoires in cytomegalovirus infection (dated 2019 in TCRdb). Their target antigens are unknown. Reads for this sample came from an Illumina HiSeq 1500. TCRdb reprocessed the public reads (quality trimming at Q25 with fastp, clone calling with MiXCR) and kept in-frame beta chains. One record per CDR3 amino acid sequence lists the most common genes and DNA. The sample table records about 160,000 distinct CDR3 sequences; roughly 20% of these occur just once. Of the sample, roughly 25% is held by the ten largest clones. In the paper's terms, the treatment or condition label means: in vitro stimulation with specific CMV peptide epitopes to enrich CMV-specific T cells. The sample consisted of CD8+ T cells from cultured PBMCs, taken from culture after CMV antigen stimulation. These receptors were obtained from a human donor in good health (CMV status not recorded). Some clones in this sample may be carry-over from other donors' samples.

The V gene is TRBV7-9, the J gene TRBJ1-1; D is uncertain. This CDR3 region has 16 residues. In germline, CDR1 is SEHNR, CDR2 FQNEAQ (reference sequence). Trimming removed 1 base at V and 4 bases at J, with 16 bases between. As DNA, the CDR3 is TGTGCCAGCAGCTTAGGAGCTCTAGGACCGACCACTGAAGCTTTCTTT. This encodes CASSLGALGPTTEAFF.

This chain uses TRBV4-3 with TRBJ2-1; 7 positions agree with TRBD1. Germline-derived CDR1 and CDR2 are LGHNA and YSLEER. V was clipped by 1 base and J by 6 bases; unmatched bases: 6. The CDR3 totals 15 residues. The CDR3 DNA sequence: TGCGCCAGCAGCCAAGCAGGGGGTGCGGGCAATGAGCAGTTCTTC. The encoded protein is CASSQAGGAGNEQFF.

This rearrangement joins TRBV7-2 to TRBJ1-2, with TRBD1 matching over 8 bases. With V trimmed by 2 bases and J by 6 bases, 11 bases remained unmatched. The CDR3 contains 16 residues. Germline V gene sequence: CDR1 SGHTA, CDR2 FQGNSA. Written as DNA, the CDR3 is TGTGCCAGCAGCTTACCCGGACAGGGCAAGGGGGATGGCTACACCTTC. Translating it yields CASSLPGQGKGDGYTF.

Note on this clonotype: This may stem from a read error, because a much larger clone lies one nucleotide away. V and J are TRBV7-2 and TRBJ1-5; 7 nucleotides line up with TRBD1. Germline V gene data show CDR1 as SGHTA and CDR2 as FQGNSA. The CDR3 is 15 residues long. CDR3 DNA sequence: TGTGCCAGCAGCTTAGGGACAGGCAAGAATCAGCCCCTGCATTTT. Its protein product is CASSLGTGKNQPLHF.

This clonotype has more than one count but fewer than ten. V usage is TRBV7-2 and J usage is TRBJ2-1, with 12 bases lining up with TRBD2. CDR1 SGHTA and CDR2 FQGNSA come from the germline V gene. Trimming took 4 bases from V and 2 from J; bases not matched to a gene: 18. This CDR3 has 21 amino acids. CDR3 amino acids: CASSYLLPGLAGTKAYNEQFF. The CDR3 coding sequence is TGTGCCAGCAGCTACCTTCTTCCGGGACTAGCGGGCACGAAGGCCTACAATGAGCAGTTCTTC.

This clonotype has a handful of counts. This chain uses TRBV7-6 with TRBJ1-5, with 7 bases identical to TRBD1. CDR1 is SGHVS, CDR2 FNYEAQ, per germline. The CDR3 has 16 amino acids. With 3 bases clipped from V and 1 base from J, the junction kept 6 bases outside the gene matches. CDR3 in DNA: TGTGCCAGCAGCTTCACAGGGGAGAACAGCAATCAGCCCCAGCATTTT. Amino acids: CASSFTGENSNQPQHF.

The gene calls are TRBV27 and TRBJ2-1, with 7 nucleotides matching TRBD2. The CDR3 has 15 amino acids. The V gene's germline CDR1 is MNHEY and CDR2 SMNVEV (reference sequence). J gave up 4 bases and V 2 bases, and 5 bases lay outside the gene matches. The CDR3 DNA sequence: TGTGCCAGCAGTTTAGGACTAGAGAGATACAATGAGCAGTTCTTC. This sequence encodes CASSLGLERYNEQFF.

As for this clonotype: The conserved phenylalanine or tryptophan normally closing the CDR3 is absent here, so this likely arose from a read error. The chain carries TRBV11-1 and TRBJ2-7; perhaps TRBD2 as D (5 bases). This CDR3 has 15 amino acids. Germline lookup yields CDR1 SGHAT and CDR2 FQDESV (reference sequence). The V gene lost 2 bases and the J gene lost 3 bases, with 14 bases spanning the gap. The CDR3 DNA reads TGTGCCAGCAGCTTACCCGGACGGGGAGTCTACGAGCAGTACTTG. This codes for CASSLPGRGVYEQYL.

V is TRBV7-2 and J is TRBJ2-3; 8 nucleotides match TRBD1. CDR1 SGHTA and CDR2 FQGNSA come from the germline V gene. V trimming: 5 bases; J trimming: 4 bases; junction bases outside the gene matches: 14. This CDR3 spans 17 amino acids. CDR3 loop: CASSDPPQGAYADTQYF. The CDR3 DNA sequence: TGTGCCAGCAGCGACCCCCCCCAGGGGGCGTATGCAGATACGCAGTATTTT.

This clonotype occurred many times. The V gene is TRBV7-8, the J gene TRBJ1-6, with 9 bases that match TRBD1. The CDR3 consists of 15 residues. Germline lookup yields CDR1 SGHVS and CDR2 FQNEAQ. The V and J ends lost 3 bases and 9 bases, in that order; junction bases with no gene match: 6. CDR3 sequence (DNA): TGTGCCAGCAGCTTGGGAGGGACAGGGATTTCACCCCTCCACTTT. It translates to CASSLGGTGISPLHF. Full variable domain (missing parts from reference TRBV7-8 and TRBJ1-6): GAGVSQSPRYKVAKRGQDVALRCDPISGHVSLFWYQQALGQGPEFLTYFQNEAQLDKSGLPSDRFFAERPEGSVSTLKIQRTQQEDSAVYLCASSLGGTGISPLHFGNGTRLTVT.

Many counts were recorded for this clonotype. The chain joins TRBV4-2 to TRBJ2-1, with 11 bases matching TRBD2. Germline V CDR1 and CDR2: LGHNA, YNFKEQ. The J segment lost 4 bases and the V segment lost 3 bases, leaving 2 bases of the junction unmatched. The CDR3 length is 15 residues. This CDR3 reads CASSQGLAVYNEQFF. The CDR3 nucleotides are TGTGCCAGCAGCCAGGGACTAGCGGTTTACAATGAGCAGTTCTTC.

The chain combines TRBV7-9 with TRBJ1-2, with a weak D call TRBD1 (5 bases). Trimming took off 3 bases at V and 7 bases at J, with 6 bases between the two ends. This CDR3 is built from 11 residues. Per germline, CDR1 SEHNR and CDR2 FQNEAQ (reference sequence). In DNA, the CDR3 is TGTGCCAGCAGCTTTGGGGCTGGCTACACCTTC. Protein sequence: CASSFGAGYTF.

This clonotype appeared a few times. J is TRBJ2-2 and V is TRBV29-1; 10 bases agree with TRBD1. J lost 7 bases, V lost 5 bases, and 4 bases had no gene match. Germline CDR1 is SQVTM and CDR2 is ANQGSEA. The CDR3 has 13 residues. The CDR3 region is CSVMGTGDGELFF. As DNA, the CDR3 is TGCAGCGTTATGGGGACAGGGGACGGGGAGCTGTTTTTT.

In its sample, this clonotype was seen a few times. This chain connects TRBV6-6 to TRBJ1-6; 7 bases line up with TRBD1. The CDR3 runs to 14 residues. Per germline, CDR1 MNHNY and CDR2 SVGAGI (reference sequence). Trimming removed 5 bases from V and 9 bases from J; junction bases left unmatched: 7. In DNA, the CDR3 is TGTGCCAGCAGTCCCGACAGGGTTAGTTCACCCCTCCACTTT. This gives the protein CASSPDRVSSPLHF.

This clonotype was observed a few times. The chain carries TRBV24-1 and TRBJ1-5; D is unresolved. Looked up from germline, CDR1 is KGHDR and CDR2 is SFDVKD. Trimming cost V 3 bases and J 6 bases, with 11 bases left between them. The CDR3 has 14 amino acids. CDR3 loop: CATSDIAPGQPQHF. DNA of the CDR3: TGTGCCACCAGTGATATTGCCCCCGGTCAGCCCCAGCATTTT.

This clonotype was detected many times. This sequence joins TRBV7-9 and TRBJ2-4, with 8 bases lining up with TRBD1. Germline values: CDR1 SEHNR, CDR2 FQNEAQ (reference sequence). The length of the CDR3 is 15 residues. Trimming at V came to 5 bases and at J to 3 bases, leaving 6 bases not matched to a gene. This chain's CDR3 is CASSPQGAYKNIQYF. The CDR3 DNA sequence: TGTGCCAGCAGCCCGCAGGGGGCTTACAAAAACATTCAGTACTTC.

J is TRBJ1-2 and V is TRBV7-2; D is ambiguous. V shed 0 bases and J shed 4 bases, with 18 bases lying between them. This CDR3 spans 17 amino acids. The V gene's germline CDR1 is SGHTA and CDR2 FQGNSA. The CDR3 loop is CASSLARERGLVYGYTF. The CDR3 DNA follows: TGTGCCAGCAGCTTAGCGCGGGAGCGAGGATTAGTCTATGGCTACACCTTC.

V is TRBV2 and J is TRBJ1-1, with unresolved D. This CDR3 region has 15 residues. V dropped 3 bases and J dropped 0 bases, with 11 bases sitting between them. Germline V gives CDR1 SNHLY, CDR2 FYNNEI. The CDR3 region is CASSEGWSMNTEAFF. The CDR3 bases are TGTGCCAGCAGTGAGGGTTGGAGCATGAACACTGAAGCTTTCTTT.

This chain joins TRBV7-6 and TRBJ1-4; D not certain. The CDR3 totals 14 residues. Germline lookup yields CDR1 SGHVS and CDR2 FNYEAQ. The germline V and J ends were trimmed by 2 bases and 8 bases, with 12 bases remaining between them. The CDR3 is CASSLKGNGEKLFF. CDR3 DNA sequence: TGTGCCAGCAGCTTAAAAGGAAACGGCGAAAAACTGTTTTTT.